These 8 T cell receptor beta chains were all obtained from the same sample, sequenced in a study of blood T cells in healthy people across ages. A second roughly 6 to 11 cycle PCR used barcoded and J-beta primers. One entry per CDR3 protein, called by TCRdb with MiXCR from the 5' RACE reads. This table has about 560,000 distinct CDR3 sequences, around a quarter appearing once. The same specimen was also included in a second study, on T cells of mothers and their children.

The material sequenced was blood. Receptors were obtained from a boy between 2 and 10 years old in good health.

The table lists this clonotype with a few counts. Its ends do not fully match the called genes, so a read error is possible. The V call is TRBV3-1, the J call TRBJ1-1; 7 bases fit TRBD1. The CDR3 consists of 16 residues. Germline lookup yields CDR1 LGHDT and CDR2 YNNKEL (reference sequence). CDR3 protein: CAGSHIPGQRNTEAFF. For the CDR3, the DNA is TGTGCCGGCAGCCATATACCGGGACAGCGTAACACTGAAGCTTTCTTT.

The chain is built from TRBV27 and TRBJ2-2, with D hard to call. Trimming pared 5 bases from V and 5 bases from J, leaving 12 bases between. The CDR3 loop spans 14 amino acids. Germline assignment: CDR1 MNHEY and CDR2 SMNVEV (reference sequence). The CDR3: CASSKKGLTGELFF. The CDR3 coding sequence is TGTGCCAGCAGTAAGAAAGGGTTAACCGGGGAGCTGTTTTTT.

This rearrangement joins TRBV29-1 to TRBJ1-1; D remains ambiguous. The CDR3 length is 14 residues. The V gene lost 4 bases and the J gene lost 10 bases, with 22 bases spanning the gap. The germline CDR1 and CDR2 sequences are SQVTM and ANQGSEA. The CDR3 DNA is TGCAGCGTTGCGGGGAAGGCCTCCCGGGAGCGAGCTTTCTTT. Translated, it gives CSVAGKASRERAFF.

The chain couples TRBV21-1 to TRBJ2-7; TRBD1, as called in the table, went unchecked against the DNA. TRBV21-1 is flagged as a pseudogene. The length of the CDR3 is 15 residues. CDR3 loop: CASSKAKDAGCEQYF. The CDR3 DNA reads as TGTGCCAGCAGCAAAGCAAAAGATGCAGGGTGCGAGCAGTACTTC.

The chain links TRBV14 to TRBJ2-1; the D is unclear. There are 12 residues in the CDR3. CDR1 and CDR2 (germline): SGHDN, FVKESK. Deletions cut 4 bases from V and 7 bases from J, with 8 bases between. CDR3 nucleotide sequence: TGTGCCAGCAGCCTACTCTTGAATGAGCAGTTCTTC. This gives the protein CASSLLLNEQFF.

The rearrangement uses TRBV15 and TRBJ1-1; no firm D call. The germline CDR1 and CDR2 sequences are LNHNV and YYDKDF (reference sequence). The CDR3 consists of 13 residues. V lost 4 bases and J lost 3, with 9 bases in between. The CDR3 DNA follows: TGTGCCACCAGCATCGGACGGGACACTGAAGCTTTCTTT. Residues: CATSIGRDTEAFF.

The chain joins TRBV12-3 or TRBV12-4 to TRBJ2-5; 9 bases match TRBD1. V gave up 5 bases and J gave up 5 bases; unmatched junction bases: 3. The CDR3 is 13 amino acids. CDR3 region: CASSRGTGETQYF. The CDR3 DNA is TGTGCCAGCAGTAGGGGGACAGGGGAGACCCAGTACTTC.

The chain joins TRBV7-9 to TRBJ2-1, with 7 nucleotides matching TRBD2. Germline CDR1 and CDR2: SEHNR and FQNEAQ (reference sequence). After removal of 10 bases from V and 6 bases from J, the junction contained 9 bases not matched to a gene. This CDR3 has 13 amino acids. Here the CDR3 DNA reads TGTGCCATCAAGCGGGAACTAGGCAATGAGCAGTTCTTC. As protein: CAIKRELGNEQFF.